Sequencing of this TCR beta chain was carried out in a study of OX40 agonist ivuxolimab in advanced cancers. Study-wide background: Patient treatment consisted of intravenous ivuxolimab administration every 2 weeks at 0.01 to 10 mg/kg. Partial responses were achieved by three patients: one hepatocellular carcinoma, two cutaneous melanoma.

The CDR3 spans 16 residues. Germline CDR1 MNHNS, CDR2 SASEGT. Trimming cost V 2 bases and J 2 bases, with 13 bases left between them. Sequencing was performed with immunoSEQ multiplex PCR; in TCRdb, only in-frame clones are kept and a portion is missing. The sample contains roughly 79,000 clones, 85% to 95% of which appear only once. On cycle 4 day 1 and cycle 7 day 1, as well as at baseline, blood was sampled. The sequence derives from an adult with an advanced solid tumor such as melanoma, head and neck, liver or kidney cancer. The material was CD4+ or CD8+ T cells sorted from blood, obtained in a trial of the OX40 agonist ivuxolimab. The chain combines TRBV6-1 with TRBJ1-3, with a possible D match to TRBD1 (5 bases). The CDR3 loop reads CASSEYQGRPGNTIYF. In DNA form, the CDR3 reads TGTGCCAGCAGTGAATATCAGGGTAGGCCTGGAAACACCATATATTTT.